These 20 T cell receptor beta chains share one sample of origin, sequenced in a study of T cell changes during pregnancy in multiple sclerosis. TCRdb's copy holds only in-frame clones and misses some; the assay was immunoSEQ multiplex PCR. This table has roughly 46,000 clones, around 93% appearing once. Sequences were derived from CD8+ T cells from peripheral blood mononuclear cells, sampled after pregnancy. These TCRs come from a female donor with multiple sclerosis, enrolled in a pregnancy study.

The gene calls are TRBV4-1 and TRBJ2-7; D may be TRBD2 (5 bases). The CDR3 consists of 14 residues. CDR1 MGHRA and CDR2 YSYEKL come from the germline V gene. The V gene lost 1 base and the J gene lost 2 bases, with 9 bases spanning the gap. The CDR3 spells CASSQGTGTYEQYF. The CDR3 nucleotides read TGCGCCAGCAGCCAAGGGACGGGGACCTACGAGCAGTACTTC.

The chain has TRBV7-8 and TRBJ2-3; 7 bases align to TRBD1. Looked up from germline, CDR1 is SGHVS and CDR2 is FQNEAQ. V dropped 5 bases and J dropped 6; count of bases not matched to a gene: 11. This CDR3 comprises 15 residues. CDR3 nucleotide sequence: TGTGCCAGCAGCCTAAGACAGGGCTACCAGGATACGCAGTATTTT. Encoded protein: CASSLRQGYQDTQYF.

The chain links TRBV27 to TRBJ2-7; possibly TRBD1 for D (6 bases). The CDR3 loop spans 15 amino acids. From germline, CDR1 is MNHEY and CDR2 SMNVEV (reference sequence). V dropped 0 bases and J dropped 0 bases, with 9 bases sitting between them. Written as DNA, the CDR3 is TGTGCCAGCAGTTTATCGGGGGCTAGCTCCTACGAGCAGTACTTC. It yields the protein CASSLSGASSYEQYF.

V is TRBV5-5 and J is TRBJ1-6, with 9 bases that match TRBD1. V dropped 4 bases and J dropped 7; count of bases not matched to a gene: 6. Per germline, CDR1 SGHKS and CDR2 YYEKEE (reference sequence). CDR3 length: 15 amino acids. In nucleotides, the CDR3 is TGTGCCAGCAGCGTGTCGGGACAGGGCAATTCACCCCTCCACTTT. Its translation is CASSVSGQGNSPLHF.

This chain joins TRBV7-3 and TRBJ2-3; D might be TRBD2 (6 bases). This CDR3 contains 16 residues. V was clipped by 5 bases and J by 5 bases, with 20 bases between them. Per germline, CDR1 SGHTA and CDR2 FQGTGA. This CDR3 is CASSPSRREVGDTQYF. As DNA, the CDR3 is TGTGCCAGCAGCCCCTCCCGGCGGGAAGTCGGAGATACGCAGTATTTT.

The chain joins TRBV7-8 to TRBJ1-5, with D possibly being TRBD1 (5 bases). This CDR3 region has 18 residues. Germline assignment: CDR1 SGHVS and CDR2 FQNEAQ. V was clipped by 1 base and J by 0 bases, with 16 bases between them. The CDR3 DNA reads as TGTGCCAGCAGCTTAGTAGGAGGGGCAGTCTATAGCAATCAGCCCCAGCATTTT. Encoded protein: CASSLVGGAVYSNQPQHF.

The CDR3 spells CASSFQGGNEKLFF. Written as DNA, the CDR3 is TGTGCCAGCAGTTTCCAGGGGGGCAATGAAAAACTGTTTTTT. The chain links TRBV28 to TRBJ1-4, with 7 nucleotides matching TRBD1. There are 14 residues in the CDR3. V trimming: 3 bases; J trimming: 5 bases; junction bases outside the gene matches: 3. Germline CDR1 MDHEN, CDR2 SYDVKM. Looking up the rest from reference TRBV28 and TRBJ1-4 gives the full variable domain: DVKVTQSSRYLVKRTGEKVFLECVQDMDHENMFWYRQDPGLGLRLIYFSYDVKMKEKGDIPEGYSVSREKKERFSLILESASTNQTSMYLCASSFQGGNEKLFFGSGTQLSVL.

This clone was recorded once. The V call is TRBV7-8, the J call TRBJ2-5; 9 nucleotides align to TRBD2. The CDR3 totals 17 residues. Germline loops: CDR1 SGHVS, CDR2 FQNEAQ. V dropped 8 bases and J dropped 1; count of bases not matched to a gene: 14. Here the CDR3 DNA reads TGTGCCAGCCTCTTTGGACTAGCGATTCAACCCCAAGAGACCCAGTACTTC. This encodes CASLFGLAIQPQETQYF. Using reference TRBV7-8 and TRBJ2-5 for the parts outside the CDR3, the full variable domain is GAGVSQSPRYKVAKRGQDVALRCDPISGHVSLFWYQQALGQGPEFLTYFQNEAQLDKSGLPSDRFFAERPEGSVSTLKIQRTQQEDSAVYLCASLFGLAIQPQETQYFGPGTRLLVL.

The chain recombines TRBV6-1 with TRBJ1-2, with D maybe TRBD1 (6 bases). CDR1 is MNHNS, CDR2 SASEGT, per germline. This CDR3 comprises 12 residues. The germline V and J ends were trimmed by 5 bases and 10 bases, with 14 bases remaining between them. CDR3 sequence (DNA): TGTGCCAGCAGTATGGGACACACTATCTACACCTTC. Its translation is CASSMGHTIYTF.

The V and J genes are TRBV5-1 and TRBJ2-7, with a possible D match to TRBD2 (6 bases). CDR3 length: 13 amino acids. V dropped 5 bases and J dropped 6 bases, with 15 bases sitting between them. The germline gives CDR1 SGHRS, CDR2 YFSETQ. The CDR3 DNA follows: TGCGCCAGCAGTTATGGACTATCGAGCGAGCAGTACTTC. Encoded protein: CASSYGLSSEQYF.

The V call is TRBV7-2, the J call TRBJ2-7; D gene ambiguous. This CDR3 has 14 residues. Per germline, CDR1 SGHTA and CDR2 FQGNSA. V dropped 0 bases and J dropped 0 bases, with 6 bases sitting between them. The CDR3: CASSLAGSSYEQYF. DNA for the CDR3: TGTGCCAGCAGCTTAGCGGGCAGCTCCTACGAGCAGTACTTC.

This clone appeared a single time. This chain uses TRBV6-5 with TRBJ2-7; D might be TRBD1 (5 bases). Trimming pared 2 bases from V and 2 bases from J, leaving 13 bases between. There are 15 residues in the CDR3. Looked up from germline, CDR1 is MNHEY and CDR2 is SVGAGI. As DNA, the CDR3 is TGTGCCAGCAGTTACGGGGCAGACCAAACCTACGAGCAGTACTTC. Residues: CASSYGADQTYEQYF.

The CDR3 reads CAAGTGYEQYF. The DNA of the CDR3 is TGTGCCGCCGGGACAGGGTACGAGCAGTACTTC. The chain has TRBV27 and TRBJ2-7; 9 bases fit TRBD1. Germline V CDR1 and CDR2: MNHEY, SMNVEV (reference sequence). This CDR3 has 11 amino acids. J gave up 4 bases and V 11 bases, and 3 bases lay outside the gene matches.

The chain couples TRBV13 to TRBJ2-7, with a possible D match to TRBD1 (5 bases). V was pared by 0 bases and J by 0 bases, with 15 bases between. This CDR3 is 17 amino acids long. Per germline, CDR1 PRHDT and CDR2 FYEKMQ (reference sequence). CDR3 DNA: TGTGCCAGCAGCTTAGGCCCCCTCCGACAGCCCTCCTACGAGCAGTACTTC. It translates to CASSLGPLRQPSYEQYF.

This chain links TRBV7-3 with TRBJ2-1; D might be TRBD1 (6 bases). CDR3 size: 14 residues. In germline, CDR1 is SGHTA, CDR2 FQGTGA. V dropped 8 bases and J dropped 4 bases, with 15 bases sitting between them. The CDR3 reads CASQGQGPYNEQFF. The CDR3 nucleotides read TGTGCCAGCCAAGGGCAGGGGCCTTACAATGAGCAGTTCTTC. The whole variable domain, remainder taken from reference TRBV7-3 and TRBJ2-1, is GAGVSQTPSNKVTEKGKYVELRCDPISGHTALYWYRQSLGQGPEFLIYFQGTGAADDSGLPNDRFFAVRPEGSVSTLKIQRTERGDSAVYLCASQGQGPYNEQFFGPGTRLTVL.

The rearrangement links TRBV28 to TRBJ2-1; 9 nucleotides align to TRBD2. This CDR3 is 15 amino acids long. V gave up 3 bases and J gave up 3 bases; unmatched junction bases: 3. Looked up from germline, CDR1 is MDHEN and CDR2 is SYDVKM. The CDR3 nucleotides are TGTGCCAGCAGTTTGCTAGCGGGGAGCTACAATGAGCAGTTCTTC. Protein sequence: CASSLLAGSYNEQFF.

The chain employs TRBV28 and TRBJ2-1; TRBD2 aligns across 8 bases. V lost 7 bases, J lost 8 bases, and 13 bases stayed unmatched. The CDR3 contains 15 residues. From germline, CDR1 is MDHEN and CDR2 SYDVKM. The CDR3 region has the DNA TGTGCCAGCACCCTAAGAGGCGGGGGGCGAGATGAGCAGTTCTTC. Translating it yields CASTLRGGGRDEQFF.

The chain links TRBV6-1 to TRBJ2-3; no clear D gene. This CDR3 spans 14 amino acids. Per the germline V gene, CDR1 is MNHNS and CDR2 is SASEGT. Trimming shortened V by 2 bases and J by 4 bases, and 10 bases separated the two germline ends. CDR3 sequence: CASSELSEADTQYF. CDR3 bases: TGTGCCAGCAGTGAATTAAGCGAAGCAGATACGCAGTATTTT.

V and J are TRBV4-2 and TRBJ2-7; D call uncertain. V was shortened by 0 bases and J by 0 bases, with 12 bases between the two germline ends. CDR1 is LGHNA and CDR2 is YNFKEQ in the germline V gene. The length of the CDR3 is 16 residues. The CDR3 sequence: CASSQEVTSFSYEQYF. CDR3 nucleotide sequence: TGTGCCAGCAGCCAAGAAGTGACATCCTTCTCCTACGAGCAGTACTTC.

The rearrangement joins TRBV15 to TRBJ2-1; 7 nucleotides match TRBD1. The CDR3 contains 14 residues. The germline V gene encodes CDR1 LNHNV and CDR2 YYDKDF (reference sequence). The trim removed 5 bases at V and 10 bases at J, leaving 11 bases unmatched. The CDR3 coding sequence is TGTGCCACCAGCGTCAACAGGGGTCGGGGAGAGCAGTTCTTC. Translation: CATSVNRGRGEQFF.